This T cell receptor beta chain was sequenced for a study of cytomegalovirus exposure and HLA in healthy donors. Vbeta (60) and Jbeta (13) primers were used in the PCR. Sequencing used immunoSEQ multiplex PCR; TCRdb keeps in-frame clones, though not all of them. The table lists about 110,000 clones, 75% of them singletons. This clone occurred a few times. CDR1 and CDR2 from the germline V gene are MNHEY and SVGAGI. The CDR3 spans 14 residues. V lost 5 bases to trimming and J lost 4 bases, with 12 bases between them. This rearrangement joins TRBV6-5 to TRBJ1-5, with D perhaps TRBD1 (5 bases). Input material: PBMCs. The receptor was derived from a male donor in good health and CMV-seropositive. CDR3 protein: CASSPTRGNQPQHF. The CDR3 region has the DNA TGTGCCAGCAGTCCAACCCGGGGGAATCAGCCCCAGCATTTT.